This TCR beta chain was profiled in a study of beta chain features in type 1 diabetes. Study-level results: For Type 1 diabetes patients, all four CD4+ subsets carried TCRB CDR3s that were moderately but significantly shorter. The similarity of naive, central memory and Treg TCRB repertoires appeared greater among patients than among healthy donors. Equally in patients and controls, shorter templates might have been favored by PCR.

Of the isolated RNA, all was reverse transcribed, and so the sequenced material was expressed TCRB transcripts. Several million reads were obtained on average from naive, central memory and regulatory T cell samples. The method was immunoSEQ multiplex PCR; TCRdb's version includes in-frame clones alone and lacks a portion of them. Among a few hundred thousand clones listed, around 13% were seen once. CD45RO/CCR7/CD25/CD127/CD95/CD27 separated CD4+ naive, central memory, regulatory and stem cell-like memory cells by sorting. Trimming shortened V by 6 bases and J by 4 bases, and 7 bases separated the two germline ends. The CDR3 length is 12 residues. Germline CDR1 reads LNHDA; CDR2 reads SQIVND (reference sequence). This clone turned up a few times. The antigen is not known.

The sample was naive CD4+ T cells from blood. The TCR comes from a man aged 25 to 45 with type 1 diabetes. The V gene is TRBV19, the J gene TRBJ1-3; D is ambiguous. CDR3: CASSIQGNTIYF. The DNA for the CDR3 is TGTGCCAGTAGCATACAGGGAAACACCATATATTTT.